The 6 T cell receptor beta chains presented below share a single source sample, sequenced in a study of cytomegalovirus exposure and HLA in healthy donors (dated by TCRdb to about 2017). Library preparation employed the immunoSEQ multiplex PCR assay. For the multiplex PCR, a mixture combining 60 forward primers for TCR Vbeta segments and 13 reverse primers for TCR Jbeta segments was used. The clones in this table, taken by TCRdb from immuneACCESS, are in-frame only. Not every clone is retained; where verified, under half of the shortfall comes from an unresolved V gene, and the cause of the rest is unknown. For this sample there are roughly 100,000 clones; 71% appear just once. Of the sample, 2.8% is held by the ten largest clones. The material sequenced was PBMCs. The receptors here all came from a female donor in good health and CMV-seronegative.

This chain uses TRBV19 with TRBJ2-5; 7 bases fit TRBD1. The V segment lost 4 bases and the J segment 3 bases; nucleotides outside the gene matches: 2. CDR3 length: 13 residues. The germline V gene has CDR1 LNHDA and CDR2 SQIVND (reference sequence). CDR3 in amino acids: CASSRQGEETQYF. DNA for the CDR3: TGTGCCAGTAGTAGGCAGGGGGAAGAGACCCAGTACTTC.

The gene calls are TRBV7-9 and TRBJ2-7, with 9 bases identical to TRBD1. The CDR3 length is 15 residues. The V segment lost 4 bases and the J segment 3 bases; nucleotides outside the gene matches: 7. The germline V gene has CDR1 SEHNR and CDR2 FQNEAQ (reference sequence). CDR3 protein: CASSSQKGQGYEQYF. The CDR3 nucleotides are TGTGCCAGCAGCTCCCAAAAGGGACAGGGCTACGAGCAGTACTTC.

The chain is built from TRBV10-2 and TRBJ1-4; 8 nucleotides match TRBD1. The length of the CDR3 is 15 residues. Germline assignment: CDR1 WSHSY and CDR2 SAAADI. Losses at the gene ends were 3 bases for V and 8 bases for J; bases not matched to a gene: 8. The CDR3 loop reads CASSDILAGGEKLFF. CDR3 nucleotides: TGCGCCAGCAGTGATATTTTGGCAGGGGGCGAAAAACTGTTTTTT.

The chain carries TRBV19 and TRBJ1-2; TRBD1 agrees at 10 bases. V lost 6 bases and J lost 1; bases outside the gene matches: 5. CDR3 length equals 15 residues. Looked up from germline, CDR1 is LNHDA and CDR2 is SQIVND (reference sequence). The CDR3 DNA reads TGTGCCAGTAGCACAGGACAGGGGGTTAACTATGGCTACACCTTC. It yields the protein CASSTGQGVNYGYTF.

The rearrangement links TRBV4-1 to TRBJ2-6; 8 nucleotides align to TRBD1. Germline trimming cut 0 bases from V and 2 bases from J; bases unmatched to any gene: 6. The CDR3 runs to 18 residues. From germline, CDR1 is MGHRA and CDR2 YSYEKL. The CDR3 coding sequence is TGCGCCAGCAGCCAAGAACGGACAGGGAAGGCTGGGGCCAACGTCCTGACTTTC. The encoded protein is CASSQERTGKAGANVLTF.

The chain recombines TRBV27 with TRBJ1-2; D not resolved. The CDR3 covers 13 residues. Germline CDR1 and CDR2: MNHEY and SMNVEV (reference sequence). The V end lost 3 bases, the J end lost 2 bases, and 7 bases lay between the germline ends. The CDR3 DNA sequence: TGTGCCAGCAGTTTTGGGAGCAACTATGGCTACACCTTC. Its translation is CASSFGSNYGYTF.